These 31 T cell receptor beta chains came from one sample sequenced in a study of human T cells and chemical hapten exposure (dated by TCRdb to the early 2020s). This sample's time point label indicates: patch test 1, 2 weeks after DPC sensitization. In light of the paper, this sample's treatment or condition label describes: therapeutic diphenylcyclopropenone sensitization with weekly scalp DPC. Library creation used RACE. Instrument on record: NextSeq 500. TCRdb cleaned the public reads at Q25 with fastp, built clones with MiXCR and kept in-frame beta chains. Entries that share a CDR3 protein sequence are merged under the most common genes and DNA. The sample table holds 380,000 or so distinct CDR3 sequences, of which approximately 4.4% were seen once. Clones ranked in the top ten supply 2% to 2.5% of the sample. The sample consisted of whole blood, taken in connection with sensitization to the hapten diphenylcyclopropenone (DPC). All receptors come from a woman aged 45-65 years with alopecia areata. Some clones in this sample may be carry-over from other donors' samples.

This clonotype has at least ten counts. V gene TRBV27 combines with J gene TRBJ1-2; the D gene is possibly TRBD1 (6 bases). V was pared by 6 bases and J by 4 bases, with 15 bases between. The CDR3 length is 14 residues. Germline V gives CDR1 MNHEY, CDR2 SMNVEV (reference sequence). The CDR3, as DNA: TGTGCCAGCAGGGGGACGGGGGCTGGCTATGGCTACACCTTC. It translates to CASRGTGAGYGYTF.

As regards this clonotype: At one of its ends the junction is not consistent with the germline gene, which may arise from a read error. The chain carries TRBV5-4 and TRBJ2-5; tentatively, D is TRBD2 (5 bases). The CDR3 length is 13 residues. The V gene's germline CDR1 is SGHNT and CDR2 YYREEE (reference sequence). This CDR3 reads CASSFGGEEAQYF. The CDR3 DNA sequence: TGTGCCAGCAGCTTCGGAGGCGAAGAGGCCCAGTACTTC. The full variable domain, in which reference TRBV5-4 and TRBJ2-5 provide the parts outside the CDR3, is ETGVTQSPTHLIKTRGQQVTLRCSSQSGHNTVSWYQQALGQGPQFIFQYYREEENGRGNFPPRFSGLQFPNYSSELNVNALELDDSALYLCASSFGGEEAQYFGPGTRLLVL.

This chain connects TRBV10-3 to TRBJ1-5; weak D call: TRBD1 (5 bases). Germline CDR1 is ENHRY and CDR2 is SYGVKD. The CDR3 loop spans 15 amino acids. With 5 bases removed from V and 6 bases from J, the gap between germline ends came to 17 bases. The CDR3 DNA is TGTGCCATCAGTCCCGGGGCCACGATGGGTCAGCCCCAGCATTTT. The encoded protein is CAISPGATMGQPQHF.

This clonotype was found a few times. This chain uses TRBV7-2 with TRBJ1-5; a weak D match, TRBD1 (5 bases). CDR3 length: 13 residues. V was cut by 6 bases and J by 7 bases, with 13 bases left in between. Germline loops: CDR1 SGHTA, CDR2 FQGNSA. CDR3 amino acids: CASSFSREQPQHF. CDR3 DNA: TGTGCCAGCAGTTTTTCCAGGGAACAGCCCCAGCATTTT.

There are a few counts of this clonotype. The CDR3 region has the DNA TGTGCCAGCAGTTACGACAGGGGGAGTGGGGCCAACGTCCTGACTTTC. Amino acid sequence: CASSYDRGSGANVLTF. The rearrangement joins TRBV6-6 to TRBJ2-6, with TRBD1 matching over 9 bases. CDR1 and CDR2 (germline): MNHNY, SVGAGI (reference sequence). Trimming took 2 bases from V and 3 from J; bases not matched to a gene: 2. The CDR3 runs 16 residues.

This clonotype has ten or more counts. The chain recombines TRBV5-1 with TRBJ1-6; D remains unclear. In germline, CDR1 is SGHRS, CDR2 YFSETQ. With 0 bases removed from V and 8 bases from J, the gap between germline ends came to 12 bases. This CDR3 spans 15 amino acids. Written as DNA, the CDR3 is TGCGCCAGCAGCTTGGCGGCGGGGATTGATTCACCCCTCCACTTT. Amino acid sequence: CASSLAAGIDSPLHF. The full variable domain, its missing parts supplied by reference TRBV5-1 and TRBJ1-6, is KAGVTQTPRYLIKTRGQQVTLSCSPISGHRSVSWYQQTPGQGLQFLFEYFSETQRNKGNFPGRFSGRQFSNSRSEMNVSTLELGDSALYLCASSLAAGIDSPLHFGNGTRLTVT.

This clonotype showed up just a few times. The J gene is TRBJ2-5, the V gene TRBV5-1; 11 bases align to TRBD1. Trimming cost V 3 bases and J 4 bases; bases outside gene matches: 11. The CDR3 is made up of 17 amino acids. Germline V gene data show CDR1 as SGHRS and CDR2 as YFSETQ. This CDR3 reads CASSYPTGTGGRETQYF. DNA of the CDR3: TGCGCCAGCAGCTATCCAACCGGGACAGGGGGACGAGAGACCCAGTACTTC.

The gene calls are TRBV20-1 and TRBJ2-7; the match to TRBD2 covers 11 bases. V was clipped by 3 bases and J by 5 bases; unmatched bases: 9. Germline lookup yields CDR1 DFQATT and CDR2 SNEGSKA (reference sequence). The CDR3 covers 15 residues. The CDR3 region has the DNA TGCAGTGCTAGCCTTCGGCTAGCGGGAGGTCACGAGCAGTACTTC. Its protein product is CSASLRLAGGHEQYF.

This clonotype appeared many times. DNA for the CDR3: TGTGCCAGCAGCTTAGACCTAACCGGGGAGCTGTTTTTT. Translation gives CASSLDLTGELFF. The chain carries TRBV11-2 and TRBJ2-2, with D unresolved. The CDR3 loop spans 13 amino acids. Germline V gives CDR1 SGHAT, CDR2 FQNNGV. Trimming took 0 bases from V and 5 from J, leaving 4 bases between them. Using reference TRBV11-2 and TRBJ2-2 for the parts outside the CDR3, the full variable domain is EAGVAQSPRYKIIEKRQSVAFWCNPISGHATLYWYQQILGQGPKLLIQFQNNGVVDDSQLPKDRFSAERLKGVDSTLKIQPAKLEDSAVYLCASSLDLTGELFFGEGSRLTVL.

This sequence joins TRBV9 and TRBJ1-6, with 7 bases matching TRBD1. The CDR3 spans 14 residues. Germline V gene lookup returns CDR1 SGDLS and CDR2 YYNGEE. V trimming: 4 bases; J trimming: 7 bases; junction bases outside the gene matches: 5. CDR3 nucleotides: TGTGCCAGCAGCCTAACAGGGGAGAATTCACCCCTCCACTTT. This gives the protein CASSLTGENSPLHF.

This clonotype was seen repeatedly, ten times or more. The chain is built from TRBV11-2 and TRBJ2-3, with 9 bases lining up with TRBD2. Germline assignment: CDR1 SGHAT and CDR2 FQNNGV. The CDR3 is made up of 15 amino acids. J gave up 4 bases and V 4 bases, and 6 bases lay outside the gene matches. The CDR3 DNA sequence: TGTGCCAGCAGCTATAGCGGGAGTTCCCCAGATACGCAGTATTTT. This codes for CASSYSGSSPDTQYF.

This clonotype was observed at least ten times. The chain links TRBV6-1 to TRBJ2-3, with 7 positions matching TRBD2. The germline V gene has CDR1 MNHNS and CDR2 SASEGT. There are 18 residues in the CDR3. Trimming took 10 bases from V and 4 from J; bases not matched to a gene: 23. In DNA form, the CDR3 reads TGTGCCATCAACCGGGTGCGGGAGTGGTGGGAGGGTGCAGATACGCAGTATTTT. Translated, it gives CAINRVREWWEGADTQYF.

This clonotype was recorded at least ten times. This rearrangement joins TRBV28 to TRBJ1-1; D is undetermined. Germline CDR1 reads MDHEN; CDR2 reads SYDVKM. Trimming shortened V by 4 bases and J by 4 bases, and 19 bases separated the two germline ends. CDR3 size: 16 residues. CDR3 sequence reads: CASSSPMRRGATEAFF. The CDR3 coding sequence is TGTGCCAGCAGTTCTCCTATGAGGCGGGGAGCCACTGAAGCTTTCTTT.

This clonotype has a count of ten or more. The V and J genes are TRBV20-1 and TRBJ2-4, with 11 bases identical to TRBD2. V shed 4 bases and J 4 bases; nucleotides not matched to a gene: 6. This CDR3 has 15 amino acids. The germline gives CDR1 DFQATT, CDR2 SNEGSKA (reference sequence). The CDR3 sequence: CSAKPLAGGKNIQYF. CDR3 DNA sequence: TGCAGTGCTAAGCCGCTAGCGGGAGGTAAAAACATTCAGTACTTC.

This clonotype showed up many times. The DNA of the CDR3 is TGTGCCAGCAGCTCCCATAAGGGCCACATATATTTT. As protein: CASSSHKGHIYF. V and J are TRBV9 and TRBJ1-3; D remains unclear. Germline V gives CDR1 SGDLS, CDR2 YYNGEE. V was shortened by 4 bases and J by 12 bases, with 14 bases between the two germline ends. The CDR3 length is 12 residues.

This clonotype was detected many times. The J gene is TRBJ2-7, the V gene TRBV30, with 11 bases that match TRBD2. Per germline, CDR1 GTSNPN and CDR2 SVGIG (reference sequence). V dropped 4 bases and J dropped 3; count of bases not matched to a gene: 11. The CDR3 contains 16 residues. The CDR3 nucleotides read TGTGCCTGGACAGGCATACTAGCGGGGGTTTACTACGAGCAGTACTTC. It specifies CAWTGILAGVYYEQYF.

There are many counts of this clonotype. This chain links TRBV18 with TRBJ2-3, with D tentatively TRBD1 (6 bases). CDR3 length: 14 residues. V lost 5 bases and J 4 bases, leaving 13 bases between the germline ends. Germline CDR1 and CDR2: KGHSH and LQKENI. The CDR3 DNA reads TGTGCCAGCTCAAGCCTACAGGGCGCAGATACGCAGTATTTT. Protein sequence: CASSSLQGADTQYF.

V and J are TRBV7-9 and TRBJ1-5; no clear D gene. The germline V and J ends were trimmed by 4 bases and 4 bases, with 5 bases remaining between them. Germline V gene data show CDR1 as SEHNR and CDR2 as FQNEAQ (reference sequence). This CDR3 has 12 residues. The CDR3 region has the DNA TGTGCCAGCAGCTCAGATAATCAGCCCCAGCATTTT. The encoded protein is CASSSDNQPQHF. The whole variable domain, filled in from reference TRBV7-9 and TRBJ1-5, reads DTGVSQNPRHKITKRGQNVTFRCDPISEHNRLYWYRQTLGQGPEFLTYFQNEAQLEKSRLLSDRFSAERPKGSFSTLEIQRTEQGDSAMYLCASSSDNQPQHFGDGTRLSIL.

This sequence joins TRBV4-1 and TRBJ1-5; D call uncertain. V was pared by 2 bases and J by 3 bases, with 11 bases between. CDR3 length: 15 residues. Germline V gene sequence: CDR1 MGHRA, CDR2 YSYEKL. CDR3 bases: TGCGCCAGCAGCCAATCGAAGGAATTCAATCAGCCCCAGCATTTT. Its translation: CASSQSKEFNQPQHF.

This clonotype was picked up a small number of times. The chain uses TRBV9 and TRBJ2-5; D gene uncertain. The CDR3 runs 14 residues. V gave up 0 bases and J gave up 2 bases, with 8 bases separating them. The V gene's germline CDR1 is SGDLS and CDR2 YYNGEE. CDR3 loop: CASSVAAQQETQYF. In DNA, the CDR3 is TGTGCCAGCAGCGTAGCGGCGCAGCAAGAGACCCAGTACTTC.

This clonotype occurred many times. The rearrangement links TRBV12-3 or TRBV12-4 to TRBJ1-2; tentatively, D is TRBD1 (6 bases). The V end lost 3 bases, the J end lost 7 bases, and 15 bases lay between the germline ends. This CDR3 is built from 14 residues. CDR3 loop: CASSFGRGEGGYTF. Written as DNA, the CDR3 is TGTGCCAGCAGTTTTGGAAGGGGGGAAGGTGGCTACACCTTC.

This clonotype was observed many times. The CDR3 loop is CAISGGSGANVLTF. The CDR3, as DNA: TGTGCCATCAGCGGTGGCTCTGGGGCCAACGTCCTGACTTTC. The chain employs TRBV10-3 and TRBJ2-6; D is unclear. Trimming shortened V by 6 bases and J by 0 bases, and 6 bases separated the two germline ends. Germline V lookup: CDR1 ENHRY, CDR2 SYGVKD. The CDR3 is 14 residues long.

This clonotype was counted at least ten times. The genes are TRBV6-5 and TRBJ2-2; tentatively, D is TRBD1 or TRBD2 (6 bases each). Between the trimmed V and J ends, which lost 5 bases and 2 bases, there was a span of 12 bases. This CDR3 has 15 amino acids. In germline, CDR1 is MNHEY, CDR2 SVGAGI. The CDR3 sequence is CASSGRTANTGELFF. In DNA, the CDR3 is TGTGCCAGCAGTGGGAGGACAGCCAACACCGGGGAGCTGTTTTTT.

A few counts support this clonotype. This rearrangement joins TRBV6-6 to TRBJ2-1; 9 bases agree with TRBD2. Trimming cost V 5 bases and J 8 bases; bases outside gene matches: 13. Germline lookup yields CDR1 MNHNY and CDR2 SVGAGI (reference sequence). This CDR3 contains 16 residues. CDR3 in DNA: TGTGCCAGCAGTCAACGAGGCGGGGGGGCCATATATGAGCAGTTCTTC. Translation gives CASSQRGGGAIYEQFF.

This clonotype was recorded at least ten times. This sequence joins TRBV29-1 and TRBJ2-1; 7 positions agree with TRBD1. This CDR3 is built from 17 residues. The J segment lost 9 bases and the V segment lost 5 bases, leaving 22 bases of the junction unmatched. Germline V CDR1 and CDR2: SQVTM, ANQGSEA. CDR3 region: CSVSPKFSDRVRSEQFF. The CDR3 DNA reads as TGCAGCGTTTCCCCGAAATTCTCTGACAGGGTTAGGAGTGAGCAGTTCTTC.

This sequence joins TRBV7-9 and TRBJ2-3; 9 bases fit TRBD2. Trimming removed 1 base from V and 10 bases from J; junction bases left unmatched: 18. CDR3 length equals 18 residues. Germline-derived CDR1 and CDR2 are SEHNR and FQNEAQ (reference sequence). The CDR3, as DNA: TGTGCCAGCAGCTTAGGACTGCGTGGGCTAGCGGGGCCTAAGGCGCAGTATTTT. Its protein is CASSLGLRGLAGPKAQYF.

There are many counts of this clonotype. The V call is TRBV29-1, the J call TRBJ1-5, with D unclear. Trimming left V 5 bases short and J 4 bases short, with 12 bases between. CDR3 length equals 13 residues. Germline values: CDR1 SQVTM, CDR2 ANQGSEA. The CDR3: CSVTGNLNQPQHF. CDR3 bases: TGCAGCGTTACCGGGAACCTGAATCAGCCCCAGCATTTT. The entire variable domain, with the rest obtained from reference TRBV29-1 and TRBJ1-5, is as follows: SAVISQKPSRDICQRGTSLTIQCQVDSQVTMMFWYRQQPGQSLTLIATANQGSEATYESGFVIDKFPISRPNLTFSTLTVSNMSPEDSSIYLCSVTGNLNQPQHFGDGTRLSIL.

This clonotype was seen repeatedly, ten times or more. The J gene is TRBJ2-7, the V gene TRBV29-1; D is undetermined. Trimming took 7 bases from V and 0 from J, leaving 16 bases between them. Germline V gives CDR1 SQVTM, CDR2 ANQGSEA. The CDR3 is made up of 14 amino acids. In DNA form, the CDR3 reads TGCAGCGCTATACCGGACGGGCTCTCCTACGAGCAGTACTTC. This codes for CSAIPDGLSYEQYF.

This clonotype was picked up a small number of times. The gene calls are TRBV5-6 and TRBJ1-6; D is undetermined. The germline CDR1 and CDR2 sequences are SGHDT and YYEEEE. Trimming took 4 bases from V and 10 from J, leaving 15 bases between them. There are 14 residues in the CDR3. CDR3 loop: CASSPRRSLSPLHF. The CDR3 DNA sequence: TGTGCCAGCAGCCCCCGGAGGTCGCTATCACCCCTCCACTTT.

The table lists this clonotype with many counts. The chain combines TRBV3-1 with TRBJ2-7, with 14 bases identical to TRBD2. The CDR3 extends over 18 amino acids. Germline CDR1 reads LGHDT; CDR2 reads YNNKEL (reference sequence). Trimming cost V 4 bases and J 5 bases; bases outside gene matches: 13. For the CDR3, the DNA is TGTGCCAGCAGCCCCTTAAGGGGGACTAGCGGGGGTACCGACGAGCAGTACTTC. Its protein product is CASSPLRGTSGGTDEQYF.

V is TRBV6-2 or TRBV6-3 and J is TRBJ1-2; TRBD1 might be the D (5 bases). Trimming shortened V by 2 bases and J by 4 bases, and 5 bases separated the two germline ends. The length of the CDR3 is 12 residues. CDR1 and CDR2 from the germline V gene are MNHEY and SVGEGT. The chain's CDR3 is CASSYQGYGYTF. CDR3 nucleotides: TGTGCCAGCAGTTACCAGGGCTATGGCTACACCTTC.